This TCR beta chain was captured by sequencing in a study of brain metastases from non-small cell lung cancer. Study-wide findings and caveats: TCR repertoires overlapped largely between brain metastases and matched primaries. Expanded T-cell clones appeared in 50% to 80% of brain metastases over primaries. Compared with primary tumors, brain metastases showed less T-cell infiltration.

On this clone: What it binds is unknown.

Trimming pared 6 bases from V and 6 bases from J, leaving 12 bases between. Germline CDR1 and CDR2: LNHDA and SQIVND (reference sequence). The CDR3 is 14 residues long. Data came from immunoSEQ multiplex PCR; TCRdb stores just in-frame clones and leaves some out. Of some 6,000 clones listed, approximately 80% are singletons. The source of this sequence is a donor over 35 with non-small cell lung cancer. The chain recombines TRBV19 with TRBJ1-6; D remains ambiguous. Sequencing was carried out using primary lung tumor tissue. The CDR3 sequence: CASRDGRGNSPLHF. The CDR3 nucleotides read TGTGCCAGTAGAGATGGGCGCGGTAATTCACCCCTCCACTTT. The full variable domain, with the rest looked up from reference TRBV19 and TRBJ1-6, is DGGITQSPKYLFRKEGQNVTLSCEQNLNHDAMYWYRQDPGQGLRLIYYSQIVNDFQKGDIAEGYSVSREKKESFPLTVTSAQKNPTAFYLCASRDGRGNSPLHFGNGTRLTVT.